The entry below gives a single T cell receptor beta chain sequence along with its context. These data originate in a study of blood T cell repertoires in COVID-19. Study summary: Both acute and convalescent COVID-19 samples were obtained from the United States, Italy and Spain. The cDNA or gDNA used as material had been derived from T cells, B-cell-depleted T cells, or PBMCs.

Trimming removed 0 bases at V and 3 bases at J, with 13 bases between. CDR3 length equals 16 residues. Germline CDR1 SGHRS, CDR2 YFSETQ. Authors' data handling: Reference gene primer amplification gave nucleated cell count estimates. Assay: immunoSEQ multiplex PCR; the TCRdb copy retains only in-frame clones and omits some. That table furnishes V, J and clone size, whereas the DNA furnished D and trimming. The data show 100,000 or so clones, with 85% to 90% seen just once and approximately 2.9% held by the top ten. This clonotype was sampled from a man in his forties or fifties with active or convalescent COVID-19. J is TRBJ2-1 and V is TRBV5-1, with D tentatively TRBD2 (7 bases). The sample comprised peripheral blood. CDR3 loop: CASSLVDGGHYNEQFF. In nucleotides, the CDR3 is TGCGCCAGCAGCTTGGTGGACGGGGGGCACTACAATGAGCAGTTCTTC.